This entry features one T cell receptor (beta chain) sequence. As yet, its antigen is unknown. Clones were sequenced by immunoSEQ multiplex PCR, and TCRdb holds only the in-frame ones, with some missing. The sample includes roughly 2.5 million clones, 90% to 95% seen only once; the top ten take over 0.12%. This specimen comes from a study of shared clonotypes between healthy human individuals. Study-level information: Each donor contributed plates that comprised three CD4 naive, three CD4 memory, two CD8 naive and one CD8 memory.

Points from the study as a whole: Clonotypes which were not shared had lower generation probabilities than clonotypes that all four donors shared. The sole specimen, blood, was sampled, and tissue repertoires likely differ.

In germline, CDR1 is KGHSH, CDR2 LQKENI. The CDR3 spans 14 residues. Trimming removed 6 bases from V and 2 bases from J; junction bases left unmatched: 6. CD45RA+ naive and CD45RA-negative memory subsets were separated from CD4+ cells. The sequencing sample was made of naive CD4+ T cells sorted from blood. Subset specified: CD45RA+ positively selected. J is TRBJ2-5 and V is TRBV18, with 7 bases aligning to TRBD1. This receptor was taken from a man between 18 and 35 years old in good health. The CDR3 DNA sequence: TGTGCCAGCTCGTTCACAGGGGATCAAGAGACCCAGTACTTC. Protein product: CASSFTGDQETQYF.